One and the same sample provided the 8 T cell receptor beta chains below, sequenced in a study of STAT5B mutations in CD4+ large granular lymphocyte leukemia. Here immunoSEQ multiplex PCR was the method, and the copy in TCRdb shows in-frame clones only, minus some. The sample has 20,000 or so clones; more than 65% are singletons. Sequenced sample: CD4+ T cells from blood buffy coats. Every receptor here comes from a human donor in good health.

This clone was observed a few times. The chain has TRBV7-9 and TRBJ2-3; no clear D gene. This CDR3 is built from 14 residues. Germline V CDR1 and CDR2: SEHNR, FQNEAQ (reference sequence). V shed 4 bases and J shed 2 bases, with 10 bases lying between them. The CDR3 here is CASSSLGSTDTQYF. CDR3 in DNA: TGTGCCAGCAGCTCCTTAGGATCCACAGATACGCAGTATTTT.

The DNA for the CDR3 is TGTGCCAGCAGCCCGGGGGGCAGGGGGAACTATGGCTACACCTTC. Its translation is CASSPGGRGNYGYTF. The V gene is TRBV5-4, the J gene TRBJ1-2, with 7 bases fitting TRBD1. CDR3 length: 15 residues. V lost 4 bases to trimming and J lost 2 bases; unmatched junction nucleotides: 8. Germline V lookup: CDR1 SGHNT, CDR2 YYREEE (reference sequence). The entire variable domain, with the rest obtained from reference TRBV5-4 and TRBJ1-2, is as follows: ETGVTQSPTHLIKTRGQQVTLRCSSQSGHNTVSWYQQALGQGPQFIFQYYREEENGRGNFPPRFSGLQFPNYSSELNVNALELDDSALYLCASSPGGRGNYGYTFGSGTRLTVV.

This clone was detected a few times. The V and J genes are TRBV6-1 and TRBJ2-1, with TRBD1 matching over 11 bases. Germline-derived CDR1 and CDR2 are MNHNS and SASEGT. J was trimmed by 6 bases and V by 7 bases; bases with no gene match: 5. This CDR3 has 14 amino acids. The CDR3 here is CASKVDRGRNEQFF. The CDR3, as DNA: TGTGCCAGCAAGGTGGACAGGGGGCGCAATGAGCAGTTCTTC.

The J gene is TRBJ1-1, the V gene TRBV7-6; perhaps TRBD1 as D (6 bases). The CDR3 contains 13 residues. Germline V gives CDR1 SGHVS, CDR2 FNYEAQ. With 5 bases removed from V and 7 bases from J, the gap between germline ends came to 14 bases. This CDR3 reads CASSLGGGFEAFF. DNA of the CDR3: TGTGCCAGCAGCCTTGGGGGGGGCTTTGAAGCTTTCTTT.

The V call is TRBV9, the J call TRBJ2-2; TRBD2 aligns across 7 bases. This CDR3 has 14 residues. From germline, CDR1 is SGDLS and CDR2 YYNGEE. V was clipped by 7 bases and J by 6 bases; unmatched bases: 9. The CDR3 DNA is TGTGCCAGCTCTCAGCGGGAAGGTCCCGGGGAGCTGTTTTTT. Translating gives CASSQREGPGELFF.

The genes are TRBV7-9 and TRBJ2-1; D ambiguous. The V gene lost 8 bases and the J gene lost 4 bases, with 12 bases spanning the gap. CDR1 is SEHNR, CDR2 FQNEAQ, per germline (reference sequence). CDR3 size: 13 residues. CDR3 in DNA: TGTGCCAGCCGCGTGGCAGGTTACAATGAGCAGTTCTTC. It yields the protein CASRVAGYNEQFF.

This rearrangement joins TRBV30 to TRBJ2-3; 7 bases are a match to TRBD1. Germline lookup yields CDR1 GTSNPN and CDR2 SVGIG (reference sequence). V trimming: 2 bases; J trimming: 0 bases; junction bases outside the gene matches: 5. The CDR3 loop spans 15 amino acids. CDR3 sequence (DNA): TGTGCCTGGAGTATAGGGGGCTCGAGCACAGATACGCAGTATTTT. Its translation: CAWSIGGSSTDTQYF.

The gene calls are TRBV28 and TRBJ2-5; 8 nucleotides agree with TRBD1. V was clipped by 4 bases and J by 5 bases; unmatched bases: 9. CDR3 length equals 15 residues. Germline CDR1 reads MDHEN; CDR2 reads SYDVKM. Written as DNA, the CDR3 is TGTGCCAGCAGTTCTTCAGGGGGCTGGGGGGAGACCCAGTACTTC. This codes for CASSSSGGWGETQYF.